This T cell receptor (beta chain) stems from a study of cytomegalovirus exposure and HLA in healthy donors. Study-wide points: Versus the approximately 700-donor mean, an Asian-associated ancestry cluster reportedly showed fewer N-insertions in a later analysis. Productive status was seen about 90% or about 30% of the time for most TCR beta V segments in an earlier analysis. Later analysis revealed greater clonal expansion in HLA-associated TCR beta chains than in equally common others.

Germline values: CDR1 MNHEY, CDR2 SVGAGI. The CDR3 totals 14 residues. As for this clone: What it binds is unknown.

In the PCR, 60 Vbeta and 13 Jbeta primers were used. The assay was immunoSEQ multiplex PCR, and TCRdb's table has in-frame clones only and misses some. The data show 120,000 or so clones, with around 69% seen just once and about 8.1% held by the top ten. The V gene is TRBV6-5, the J gene TRBJ2-5; a possible D gene is TRBD1 (6 bases). The DNA end is more similar to TRBJ2-7, so the J call may be wrong. This TCR derives from a woman aged 40 to 50 in good health and CMV-seropositive. Sequenced sample: PBMCs. The CDR3: CASTPLDSSYEQYF. As DNA, the CDR3 is TGTGCCAGCACCCCTTTGGACAGCTCCTACGAGCAGTACTTC.